The 27 T cell receptor beta chains presented below share a single source sample, sequenced in a study of blood T cell repertoires in COVID-19. Repertoires were generated with immunoSEQ multiplex PCR, while TCRdb's copy carries only in-frame clones and drops some. The profile shows about 190,000 clones, 86% of them singletons. The sequenced sample consisted of peripheral blood. The receptors were sampled from a woman younger than 45 with active or convalescent COVID-19.

The J gene is TRBJ2-1, the V gene TRBV18; possible D gene TRBD2, 6 bases. This CDR3 is 15 amino acids long. Looked up from germline, CDR1 is KGHSH and CDR2 is LQKENI. Trimming took off 2 bases at V and 5 bases at J, with 13 bases between the two ends. The CDR3 sequence: CASSPVIAEHNEQFF. The CDR3 coding sequence is TGTGCCAGCTCACCAGTTATAGCGGAACACAATGAGCAGTTCTTC.

V and J are TRBV7-2 and TRBJ2-6; 7 bases align to TRBD1. CDR3 length: 19 residues. The trim removed 2 bases at V and 0 bases at J, leaving 10 bases unmatched. Germline V gene data show CDR1 as SGHTA and CDR2 as FQGNSA. In nucleotides, the CDR3 is TGTGCCAGCAGCTTAAGGGACAGTTTCGCAAGCTCTGGGGCCAACGTCCTGACTTTC. Its protein product is CASSLRDSFASSGANVLTF.

This chain joins TRBV10-3 and TRBJ2-7; D is unresolved. The length of the CDR3 is 13 residues. V lost 0 bases, J lost 1 base, and 4 bases lay in between. Germline-derived CDR1 and CDR2 are ENHRY and SYGVKD. The CDR3 loop reads CAISESLSYEQYF. CDR3 in DNA: TGTGCCATCAGTGAGTCGTTATCCTACGAGCAGTACTTC.

The chain is built from TRBV10-1 and TRBJ2-1; D possibly corresponds to TRBD2 (6 bases). The CDR3 runs 15 residues. V was cut by 3 bases and J by 3 bases, with 12 bases left in between. CDR1 is WNHNN and CDR2 is SYGVQD in the germline V gene (reference sequence). The CDR3 sequence: CASSETSFSYNEQFF. The DNA for the CDR3 is TGCGCCAGCAGTGAAACTAGCTTTAGCTACAATGAGCAGTTCTTC.

V and J are TRBV19 and TRBJ2-1, with 11 bases matching TRBD2. Germline CDR1 and CDR2: LNHDA and SQIVND (reference sequence). J gave up 10 bases and V 7 bases, and 12 bases lay outside the gene matches. The length of the CDR3 is 15 residues. Here the CDR3 reads CASTPWALAGDEQFF. CDR3 nucleotide sequence: TGTGCCAGTACCCCTTGGGCACTAGCGGGGGACGAGCAGTTCTTC. Supplemented by reference TRBV19 and TRBJ2-1, the full variable domain reads DGGITQSPKYLFRKEGQNVTLSCEQNLNHDAMYWYRQDPGQGLRLIYYSQIVNDFQKGDIAEGYSVSREKKESFPLTVTSAQKNPTAFYLCASTPWALAGDEQFFGPGTRLTVL.

V gene TRBV6-1 combines with J gene TRBJ2-1; perhaps TRBD1 as D (6 bases). Germline V gene sequence: CDR1 MNHNS, CDR2 SASEGT. The CDR3 is 16 amino acids. The ends were cut back, 4 bases at V and 9 bases at J, with 22 bases in the middle. CDR3 nucleotide sequence: TGTGCCAGCAGTGCTACTACAGGGTCATTAATCGGTGAGCAGTTCTTC. This sequence encodes CASSATTGSLIGEQFF.

The rearrangement uses TRBV5-4 and TRBJ2-5, with TRBD2 matching over 16 bases. Losses at the gene ends were 3 bases for V and 4 bases for J; bases not matched to a gene: 6. Per germline, CDR1 SGHNT and CDR2 YYREEE (reference sequence). The CDR3 totals 17 residues. CDR3: CASSYPGLAGGRETQYF. The CDR3 DNA sequence: TGTGCCAGCAGCTACCCGGGACTAGCGGGAGGGCGAGAGACCCAGTACTTC.

The chain recombines TRBV28 with TRBJ1-6; D unclear. The CDR3 extends over 18 amino acids. Germline V lookup: CDR1 MDHEN, CDR2 SYDVKM. The V end lost 3 bases, the J end lost 1 base, and 16 bases lay between the germline ends. CDR3 nucleotide sequence: TGTGCCAGCAGTTTCGGCGTATCAGTCAGGTCCTATAATTCACCCCTCCACTTT. Its translation: CASSFGVSVRSYNSPLHF.

CDR3 sequence (DNA): TGTGCCAGCAGTCCGCTCATCAGTCTCTTTGGCTACACCTTC. Translated: CASSPLISLFGYTF. The gene calls are TRBV6-5 and TRBJ1-2; D remains unclear. The ends were cut back, 5 bases at V and 7 bases at J, with 17 bases in the middle. Germline CDR1 and CDR2: MNHEY and SVGAGI. The CDR3 spans 14 residues.

Regarding this clone: Different DNA sequences within this sample yield the same CDR3. This CDR3 reads CSASPGRATEAFF. The CDR3 DNA follows: TGCAGTGCTAGTCCCGGCAGGGCCACTGAAGCTTTCTTT. The V gene is TRBV20-1, the J gene TRBJ1-1, with D perhaps TRBD1 (5 bases). This CDR3 is built from 13 residues. Between the trimmed V and J ends, which lost 3 bases and 4 bases, there was a span of 12 bases. Germline assignment: CDR1 DFQATT and CDR2 SNEGSKA (reference sequence).

The V call is TRBV24-1, the J call TRBJ1-2; no clear D. V was pared by 3 bases and J by 1 base, with 8 bases between. Germline lookup yields CDR1 KGHDR and CDR2 SFDVKD. There are 14 residues in the CDR3. CDR3 residues: CATSDLQSNYGYTF. CDR3 bases: TGTGCCACCAGTGATCTACAGAGTAACTATGGCTACACCTTC.

The chain couples TRBV18 to TRBJ1-2; 9 bases line up with TRBD1. The CDR3 runs to 17 residues. Germline V gives CDR1 KGHSH, CDR2 LQKENI. Trimming at V came to 3 bases and at J to 4 bases, leaving 12 bases not matched to a gene. CDR3 sequence: CASSPRGQGDSGYGYTF. The CDR3 nucleotides are TGTGCCAGCTCACCTCGGGGACAGGGAGATTCGGGCTATGGCTACACCTTC.

The chain has TRBV20-1 and TRBJ2-3; 8 bases fit TRBD2. Trimming at V came to 3 bases and at J to 2 bases, leaving 10 bases not matched to a gene. Germline CDR1 reads DFQATT; CDR2 reads SNEGSKA (reference sequence). The CDR3 length is 16 residues. The CDR3 coding sequence is TGCAGTGCTAGTGGTCGGGGGGGCCGGGTCACAGATACGCAGTATTTT. This gives the protein CSASGRGGRVTDTQYF.

V usage is TRBV2 and J usage is TRBJ1-2; tentative D call: TRBD1 (6 bases). The germline V gene has CDR1 SNHLY and CDR2 FYNNEI. V was clipped by 6 bases and J by 5 bases, with 13 bases between them. The CDR3 length is 13 residues. CDR3 region: CASRQGQGYGYTF. The CDR3 DNA reads TGTGCCAGCAGGCAGGGCCAGGGGTATGGCTACACCTTC.

The chain couples TRBV7-9 to TRBJ1-4, with D tentatively TRBD1 (6 bases). V lost 4 bases and J 0 bases, leaving 6 bases between the germline ends. The CDR3 runs 14 residues. Germline values: CDR1 SEHNR, CDR2 FQNEAQ (reference sequence). The CDR3 loop reads CASSSGATNEKLFF. The CDR3 DNA reads TGTGCCAGCAGCTCAGGGGCAACTAATGAAAAACTGTTTTTT.

CDR3 protein: CATRGTAQGTDTQYF. The CDR3 nucleotides are TGTGCCACCCGAGGGACAGCCCAGGGAACAGATACGCAGTATTTT. The chain recombines TRBV19 with TRBJ2-3, with TRBD1 matching over 7 bases. J gave up 3 bases and V 10 bases, and 13 bases lay outside the gene matches. The CDR3 is 15 amino acids. Germline CDR1 and CDR2: LNHDA and SQIVND (reference sequence).

This sequence joins TRBV16 and TRBJ2-2; the D is unclear. The ends were cut back, 3 bases at V and 5 bases at J, with 13 bases in the middle. This CDR3 spans 15 amino acids. Germline lookup yields CDR1 KGHSY and CDR2 FQNENV. CDR3 in DNA: TGTGCCAGCAGCCAGAGCGTCAGCCCAACCGGGGAGCTGTTTTTT. Protein: CASSQSVSPTGELFF.

The chain couples TRBV30 to TRBJ1-2; D perhaps matches TRBD1 (5 bases). Looked up from germline, CDR1 is GTSNPN and CDR2 is SVGIG (reference sequence). V was clipped by 1 base and J by 7 bases, with 7 bases between them. This CDR3 contains 11 residues. CDR3 DNA: TGTGCCTGGAGTGATCAGGGTGGCTACACCTTC. Translating gives CAWSDQGGYTF.

J is TRBJ1-3 and V is TRBV5-1; tentative D call: TRBD1 (5 bases). V was pared by 2 bases and J by 2 bases, with 11 bases between. The germline V gene has CDR1 SGHRS and CDR2 YFSETQ. This CDR3 has 15 amino acids. In DNA, the CDR3 is TGCGCCAGCAGCTTATCGGGGGTCGCTGGAAACACCATATATTTT. Translation gives CASSLSGVAGNTIYF.

Note on this clone: One end of the junction fails to match germline, which may point to a read error. This rearrangement joins TRBV6-5 to TRBJ2-7; no firm D call. Germline V gives CDR1 MNHEY, CDR2 SVGAGI. This CDR3 has 15 amino acids. CDR3 sequence: CASSRTFHLQERLNF. CDR3 nucleotide sequence: TGTGCCAGCAGCCGAACCTTTCACCTTCAAGAGCGCTTAAACTTC.

The CDR3 DNA sequence: TGTGCCAGCAGTCCCGCGGGTCTAGCGGGCACCGGGGAGCTGTTTTTT. This codes for CASSPAGLAGTGELFF. The rearrangement uses TRBV7-2 and TRBJ2-2, with 8 bases aligning to TRBD2. Germline V gene lookup returns CDR1 SGHTA and CDR2 FQGNSA. V lost 6 bases to trimming and J lost 4 bases; unmatched junction nucleotides: 10. The CDR3 has 16 residues.

This sequence joins TRBV27 and TRBJ2-7; TRBD2 matches at 10 bases. The J segment lost 4 bases and the V segment lost 7 bases, leaving 7 bases of the junction unmatched. The V gene's germline CDR1 is MNHEY and CDR2 SMNVEV (reference sequence). CDR3 length equals 14 residues. CDR3 sequence (DNA): TGTGCCAGCAAGGGGGCTAGCGGGAGTTACGAGCAGTACTTC. This codes for CASKGASGSYEQYF.

The V and J genes are TRBV6-5 and TRBJ1-2, with TRBD1 matching 11 bases. The germline gives CDR1 MNHEY, CDR2 SVGAGI. This CDR3 comprises 14 residues. Trimming cost V 2 bases and J 7 bases; bases outside gene matches: 3. CDR3 sequence (DNA): TGTGCCAGCAGTTACACGGGACAGGGGGTTGGCTACACCTTC. Translation gives CASSYTGQGVGYTF.

The CDR3 region is CASSQDRLALSTDTQYF. The CDR3 nucleotides are TGTGCCAGCAGCCAAGACAGACTAGCTCTCAGCACAGATACGCAGTATTTT. This chain connects TRBV3-1 (or the pseudogene TRBV3-2) to TRBJ2-3; 7 bases match TRBD2. The J segment lost 0 bases and the V segment lost 0 bases, leaving 6 bases of the junction unmatched. CDR1 LGHDT and CDR2 YNNKEL come from the germline V gene (reference sequence). This CDR3 has 17 residues.

This clone appeared a single time. This rearrangement joins TRBV5-5 to TRBJ2-1; TRBD1 is a possible D gene (5 bases). Per the germline V gene, CDR1 is SGHKS and CDR2 is YYEKEE (reference sequence). The CDR3 loop spans 19 amino acids. Trimming left V 1 base short and J 0 bases short, with 20 bases between. CDR3 amino acids: CASSLRQFSQQSSYNEQFF. In DNA, the CDR3 is TGTGCCAGCAGCTTGAGACAGTTTTCGCAGCAGAGCTCCTACAATGAGCAGTTCTTC. Full variable domain (missing parts from reference TRBV5-5 and TRBJ2-1): DAGVTQSPTHLIKTRGQQVTLRCSPISGHKSVSWYQQVLGQGPQFIFQYYEKEERGRGNFPDRFSARQFPNYSSELNVNALLLGDSALYLCASSLRQFSQQSSYNEQFFGPGTRLTVL.

The gene calls are TRBV29-1 and TRBJ1-4; 7 bases fit TRBD1. Germline V lookup: CDR1 SQVTM, CDR2 ANQGSEA. The CDR3 spans 13 residues. The V segment lost 5 bases and the J segment 4 bases; nucleotides outside the gene matches: 4. The CDR3 nucleotides are TGCAGCGTTACACAGGGGATTAATGAAAAACTGTTTTTT. Its translation: CSVTQGINEKLFF.

The table lists this clone with a count of one. The chain couples TRBV5-4 to TRBJ2-7, with 9 positions matching TRBD2. Per the germline V gene, CDR1 is SGHNT and CDR2 is YYREEE (reference sequence). J gave up 3 bases and V 4 bases, and 8 bases lay outside the gene matches. The CDR3 sequence is 15 residues long. CDR3 DNA sequence: TGTGCCAGCAGCCCAGCGGGAGGCTCGCTCTACGAGCAGTACTTC. It codes for CASSPAGGSLYEQYF.